The 28 T cell receptor beta chains reported below all come from one sample, sequenced in a study of cytomegalovirus exposure and HLA in healthy donors. The PCR made use of 60 Vbeta and 13 Jbeta primers. Sequencing was performed with immunoSEQ multiplex PCR; in TCRdb, only in-frame clones are kept and a portion is missing. The top ten clones hold 1% of a sample with 150,000 to 200,000 clones, 80% of them seen once. The specimen sequenced was PBMCs. The source of these receptors is a woman between 45 and 60 years old in good health and CMV-seropositive.

CDR3 in amino acids: CASSPMKDRTTTGELFF. The CDR3 bases are TGTGCCAGCTCACCAATGAAGGACAGGACTACCACCGGGGAGCTGTTTTTT. This rearrangement joins TRBV18 to TRBJ2-2; weak D call: TRBD1 (7 bases). The CDR3 has 17 residues. V was pared by 2 bases and J by 4 bases, with 17 bases between. Germline values: CDR1 KGHSH, CDR2 LQKENI.

This CDR3 reads CSVEEAGGQYYGYTF. The CDR3 DNA follows: TGCAGCGTTGAAGAGGCCGGGGGACAGTACTATGGCTACACCTTC. This chain connects TRBV29-1 to TRBJ1-2; TRBD1 agrees at 7 bases. There are 15 residues in the CDR3. Germline V gene data show CDR1 as SQVTM and CDR2 as ANQGSEA. V trimming: 0 bases; J trimming: 3 bases; junction bases outside the gene matches: 7. Drawing the rest from reference TRBV29-1 and TRBJ1-2, the complete variable domain is SAVISQKPSRDICQRGTSLTIQCQVDSQVTMMFWYRQQPGQSLTLIATANQGSEATYESGFVIDKFPISRPNLTFSTLTVSNMSPEDSSIYLCSVEEAGGQYYGYTFGSGTRLTVV.

This rearrangement joins TRBV19 to TRBJ2-1, with a tentative D call TRBD1 (6 bases). CDR1 LNHDA and CDR2 SQIVND come from the germline V gene (reference sequence). CDR3 size: 13 residues. The V gene lost 9 bases and the J gene lost 2 bases, with 11 bases spanning the gap. The CDR3 nucleotides read TGTGCCAGCGGACAGCCTACCTACAATGAGCAGTTCTTC. Translated, it gives CASGQPTYNEQFF.

This clone was counted a few times. V gene TRBV5-1 combines with J gene TRBJ1-1; D gene ambiguous. V lost 4 bases, J lost 0 bases, and 13 bases lay in between. There are 15 residues in the CDR3. CDR1 and CDR2 (germline): SGHRS, YFSETQ. The CDR3 protein is CASSLTGVLNTEAFF. CDR3 in DNA: TGCGCCAGCAGCCTAACTGGAGTACTGAACACTGAAGCTTTCTTT.

The V and J genes are TRBV6-1 and TRBJ1-1; D gene ambiguous. CDR3 length equals 13 residues. Germline loops: CDR1 MNHNS, CDR2 SASEGT. V was trimmed by 6 bases and J by 0 bases, leaving 8 bases between them. The CDR3 DNA sequence: TGTGCCAGCAGGTTGGCCATGAACACTGAAGCTTTCTTT. It translates to CASRLAMNTEAFF.

J is TRBJ1-2 and V is TRBV9; the match to TRBD1 covers 7 bases. In germline, CDR1 is SGDLS, CDR2 YYNGEE. With 0 bases clipped from V and 4 bases from J, the junction kept 6 bases outside the gene matches. This CDR3 comprises 15 residues. The CDR3, as DNA: TGTGCCAGCAGCGTAGGAGGGGGCAACGTCTATGGCTACACCTTC. Its translation is CASSVGGGNVYGYTF.

The genes are TRBV5-1 and TRBJ1-4; no definite D call. There are 14 residues in the CDR3. From germline, CDR1 is SGHRS and CDR2 YFSETQ. V dropped 2 bases and J dropped 7 bases, with 12 bases sitting between them. CDR3 nucleotides: TGCGCCAGCAGCTTCGCCGGGAGCGTTGAAAAACTGTTTTTT. This codes for CASSFAGSVEKLFF.

The rearrangement joins TRBV7-3 to TRBJ1-1; no definite D call. The CDR3 consists of 13 residues. Germline V lookup: CDR1 SGHTA, CDR2 FQGTGA. With 1 base removed from V and 7 bases from J, the gap between germline ends came to 10 bases. The CDR3: CASSLRGLGEAFF. CDR3 nucleotide sequence: TGTGCCAGCAGCTTAAGAGGGCTTGGTGAAGCTTTCTTT.

V and J are TRBV18 and TRBJ2-7; tentatively, D is TRBD2 (5 bases). V was clipped by 3 bases and J by 6 bases, with 12 bases between them. The germline V gene encodes CDR1 KGHSH and CDR2 LQKENI. The CDR3 runs to 13 residues. DNA of the CDR3: TGTGCCAGCTCACCCTATCAACGGGGCGAGCAGTACTTC. This sequence encodes CASSPYQRGEQYF.

This clone was detected only a few times. The chain has TRBV13 and TRBJ2-1, with D possibly TRBD2 on 5 matching bases. Per the germline V gene, CDR1 is PRHDT and CDR2 is FYEKMQ (reference sequence). The CDR3 loop spans 15 amino acids. With 5 bases removed from V and 7 bases from J, the gap between germline ends came to 18 bases. The CDR3 spells CASSPRTGPRNEQFF. CDR3 DNA: TGTGCCAGCAGCCCCCGGACTGGACCTCGAAATGAGCAGTTCTTC.

The rearrangement links TRBV7-3 to TRBJ2-2; 7 bases fit TRBD1. In germline, CDR1 is SGHTA, CDR2 FQGTGA. CDR3 size: 16 residues. V lost 3 bases and J lost 4; bases outside the gene matches: 8. This chain's CDR3 is CASSFRQGLITGELFF. The CDR3 DNA is TGTGCCAGCAGCTTCCGACAGGGTCTAATCACCGGGGAGCTGTTTTTT. The variable domain in full, with the rest retrieved from reference TRBV7-3 and TRBJ2-2, is GAGVSQTPSNKVTEKGKYVELRCDPISGHTALYWYRQSLGQGPEFLIYFQGTGAADDSGLPNDRFFAVRPEGSVSTLKIQRTERGDSAVYLCASSFRQGLITGELFFGEGSRLTVL.

A few counts support this clone. CDR3 sequence reads: CASSYLAGKSWETQYF. The CDR3 DNA sequence: TGTGCCAGCAGTTATCTGGCGGGGAAGTCCTGGGAGACCCAGTACTTC. The V call is TRBV6-6, the J call TRBJ2-5, with D possibly being TRBD2 (6 bases). Trimming cost V 3 bases and J 5 bases, with 19 bases left between them. The CDR3 loop spans 16 amino acids. The germline gives CDR1 MNHNY, CDR2 SVGAGI (reference sequence).

The chain employs TRBV5-1 and TRBJ2-1, with 9 nucleotides matching TRBD1. The CDR3 runs to 13 residues. The trim removed 4 bases at V and 9 bases at J, leaving 5 bases unmatched. The germline V gene has CDR1 SGHRS and CDR2 YFSETQ. CDR3 sequence (DNA): TGCGCCAGCAGCCCGGGACAGGGTTTTGAGCAGTTCTTC. Its protein is CASSPGQGFEQFF.

This chain uses TRBV18 with TRBJ1-2; TRBD1 matches 10 bases. This CDR3 is 15 amino acids long. Trimming at V came to 4 bases and at J to 3 bases, leaving 5 bases not matched to a gene. The germline gives CDR1 KGHSH, CDR2 LQKENI. CDR3 amino acids: CASSLDRGRDYGYTF. The CDR3 DNA reads TGTGCCAGCTCACTAGACAGGGGGCGAGACTATGGCTACACCTTC.

The chain is built from TRBV2 and TRBJ1-1; D is perhaps TRBD1 (5 bases). The CDR3 loop spans 14 amino acids. CDR1 SNHLY and CDR2 FYNNEI come from the germline V gene. V was pared by 9 bases and J by 3 bases, with 17 bases between. Here the CDR3 reads CASVRQLGHTEAFF. CDR3 in DNA: TGTGCCAGTGTTAGACAGCTTGGGCACACTGAAGCTTTCTTT.

The chain recombines TRBV11-1 with TRBJ2-5; 8 bases align to TRBD2. The germline CDR1 and CDR2 sequences are SGHAT and FQDESV (reference sequence). The CDR3 loop spans 16 amino acids. V trimming: 1 base; J trimming: 4 bases; junction bases outside the gene matches: 8. The CDR3 DNA reads as TGTGCCAGCAGCTTAGGGGAGACTAGCGTGGGAGAGACCCAGTACTTC. Encoded protein: CASSLGETSVGETQYF.

The chain employs TRBV9 and TRBJ1-2; 7 bases are a match to TRBD1. V lost 4 bases, J lost 6 bases, and 12 bases stayed unmatched. This CDR3 has 15 amino acids. Germline CDR1 is SGDLS and CDR2 is YYNGEE. CDR3 bases: TGTGCCAGCAGCAATTACCCGACAGGGCTCGATGGCTACACCTTC. This codes for CASSNYPTGLDGYTF.

V usage is TRBV20-1 and J usage is TRBJ2-7; perhaps TRBD1 as D (6 bases). The V gene's germline CDR1 is DFQATT and CDR2 SNEGSKA (reference sequence). This CDR3 has 11 amino acids. Trimming stripped 5 bases from V and 3 bases from J, with 8 bases between. The CDR3 is CSALDSYEQYF. In nucleotides, the CDR3 is TGCAGTGCTCTGGACAGCTACGAGCAGTACTTC.

The chain uses TRBV10-3 and TRBJ1-2, with D possibly TRBD1 on 5 matching bases. Germline CDR1 ENHRY, CDR2 SYGVKD. CDR3 length: 12 amino acids. Trimming stripped 4 bases from V and 3 bases from J, with 6 bases between. The CDR3 nucleotides are TGTGCCATCAGTGGGGGGGACTATGGCTACACCTTC. It translates to CAISGGDYGYTF.

CDR3 sequence: CASSLGTSGPKVQYF. The DNA for the CDR3 is TGCGCCAGCAGCTTGGGGACTAGCGGGCCTAAGGTGCAGTACTTC. This chain joins TRBV5-1 and TRBJ2-7; TRBD2 agrees at 11 bases. Germline trimming cut 0 bases from V and 9 bases from J; bases unmatched to any gene: 8. Germline V gives CDR1 SGHRS, CDR2 YFSETQ. The CDR3 totals 15 residues.

This rearrangement joins TRBV18 to TRBJ2-7, with D possibly being TRBD1 (6 bases). Per germline, CDR1 KGHSH and CDR2 LQKENI. The V gene lost 3 bases and the J gene lost 0 bases, with 15 bases spanning the gap. The CDR3 extends over 16 amino acids. This chain's CDR3 is CASSPRTAQLSYEQYF. The CDR3 DNA is TGTGCCAGCTCACCCCGGACAGCCCAACTCTCCTACGAGCAGTACTTC.

The V and J genes are TRBV7-3 and TRBJ2-5, with 8 bases identical to TRBD2. This CDR3 region has 15 residues. J was trimmed by 5 bases and V by 4 bases; bases with no gene match: 9. CDR1 SGHTA and CDR2 FQGTGA come from the germline V gene. This CDR3 reads CASSSTGTRGETQYF. Here the CDR3 DNA reads TGTGCCAGCAGCTCAACCGGGACTAGGGGTGAGACCCAGTACTTC. The full variable domain, in which reference TRBV7-3 and TRBJ2-5 provide the parts outside the CDR3, is GAGVSQTPSNKVTEKGKYVELRCDPISGHTALYWYRQSLGQGPEFLIYFQGTGAADDSGLPNDRFFAVRPEGSVSTLKIQRTERGDSAVYLCASSSTGTRGETQYFGPGTRLLVL.

This clone was counted between two and nine times. The chain is built from TRBV7-2 and TRBJ2-7, with a weak D call TRBD1 (6 bases). The germline V gene has CDR1 SGHTA and CDR2 FQGNSA. This CDR3 has 13 residues. With 1 base removed from V and 4 bases from J, the gap between germline ends came to 8 bases. The CDR3 reads CASSLGGQYEQYF. The CDR3 DNA reads TGTGCCAGCAGCTTAGGGGGGCAGTACGAGCAGTACTTC.

Only a few counts were recorded for this clone. The chain combines TRBV4-2 with TRBJ2-1; D perhaps matches TRBD2 (7 bases). V was clipped by 3 bases and J by 9 bases, with 12 bases between them. This CDR3 has 13 amino acids. CDR1 is LGHNA and CDR2 is YNFKEQ in the germline V gene. CDR3 nucleotides: TGTGCCAGCAGCCAGGGGGGGGGCGTTGAGCAGTTCTTC. It codes for CASSQGGGVEQFF.

In its sample, this clone was seen a few times. J is TRBJ2-7 and V is TRBV2, with 7 bases aligning to TRBD2. The CDR3 runs to 14 residues. Germline V gene data show CDR1 as SNHLY and CDR2 as FYNNEI. Trimming took 6 bases from V and 2 from J; bases not matched to a gene: 7. The CDR3 DNA sequence: TGTGCCAGCAGGGTAGGGAGGGGCACCTACGAGCAGTACTTC. Protein sequence: CASRVGRGTYEQYF.

The rearrangement joins TRBV27 to TRBJ2-5; 8 bases align to TRBD2. This CDR3 contains 16 residues. The junction had 8 bases not matched to a gene; V was cut back by 1 base and J by 4 bases. CDR1 MNHEY and CDR2 SMNVEV come from the germline V gene (reference sequence). CDR3 bases: TGTGCCAGCAGTTTATTCTCGCGGGGGGACGGAGAGACCCAGTACTTC. Protein product: CASSLFSRGDGETQYF.

V is TRBV6-6 and J is TRBJ1-5; a possible D gene is TRBD1 (5 bases). CDR1 is MNHNY, CDR2 SVGAGI, per germline (reference sequence). The CDR3 runs to 13 residues. V dropped 2 bases and J dropped 5 bases, with 7 bases sitting between them. The CDR3 reads CASSYRDYQPQHF. CDR3 sequence (DNA): TGTGCCAGCAGTTACAGGGACTATCAGCCCCAGCATTTT.

This clone has only one observation. This chain links TRBV28 with TRBJ2-5; perhaps TRBD1 as D (8 bases). This CDR3 spans 15 amino acids. CDR1 and CDR2 from the germline V gene are MDHEN and SYDVKM. The V gene lost 4 bases and the J gene lost 5 bases, with 17 bases spanning the gap. In DNA form, the CDR3 reads TGTGCCAGCAGTTCAATCGGACAGGGAGGGGAGACCCAGTACTTC. This encodes CASSSIGQGGETQYF.